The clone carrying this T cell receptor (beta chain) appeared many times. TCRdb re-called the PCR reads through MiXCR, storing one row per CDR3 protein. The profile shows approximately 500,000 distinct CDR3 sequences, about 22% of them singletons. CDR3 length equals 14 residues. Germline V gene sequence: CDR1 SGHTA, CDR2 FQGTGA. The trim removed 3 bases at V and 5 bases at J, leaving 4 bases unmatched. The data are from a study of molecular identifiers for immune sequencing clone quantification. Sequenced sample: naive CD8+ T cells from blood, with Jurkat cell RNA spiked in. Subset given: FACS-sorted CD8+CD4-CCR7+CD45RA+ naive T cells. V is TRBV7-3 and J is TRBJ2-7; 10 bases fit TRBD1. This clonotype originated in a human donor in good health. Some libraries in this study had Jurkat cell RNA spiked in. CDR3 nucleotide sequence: TGTGCCAGCAGCTTGGGGACAGGGGCCCACGAGCAGTACTTC. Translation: CASSLGTGAHEQYF.